A selection of T cell receptor beta chains follows, all from one sample in a study of T-cell reconstitution after alpha-beta-depleted transplantation in children. TCRdb processed the PCR reads anew with MiXCR; each CDR3 protein has one entry. The sample shows around 240,000 distinct CDR3 sequences, approximately 9.7% of them seen only once. The source material was PBMCs from the stem cell graft donor, sampled from the stem cell graft. The source of these receptors is a human donor who donated a stem cell graft to a child with SCID. Both conserved end residues are part of each CDR3. The order of the fields is J gene, V gene, CDR3 protein.

TRBJ2-1 | TRBV7-3 | CASSLSSGGPHEQFF
TRBJ1-5 | TRBV27 | CASSFDGYSNQPQHF
TRBJ1-1 | TRBV4-2 | CASSLGRGTWAEAFF
TRBJ1-5 | TRBV6-5 | CASTRGNSNQPQHF
TRBJ2-7 | TRBV20-1 | CSARETTGPAYYEQYF
TRBJ1-6 | TRBV2 | CASRGGISGPSNSPLHF
TRBJ2-1 | TRBV10-3 | CAISDSGGTYNEQFF
TRBJ2-2 | TRBV7-6 | CASSLATVNTGELFF
TRBJ2-6 | TRBV2 | CASRTGSGANVLTF
TRBJ2-2 | TRBV2 | CASSVPLGGPNTGELFF
TRBJ1-1 | TRBV5-1 | CASSIGGTRENTEAFF
TRBJ2-7 | TRBV12-3/TRBV12-4 | CASSIQGADSYEQYF
TRBJ2-7 | TRBV5-1 | CASSLAPGNYEQYF
TRBJ1-2 | TRBV4-1 | CASSQARGRSGCSCGYTF
TRBJ2-1 | TRBV5-6 | CASSLSMSYNEQFF
TRBJ1-4 | TRBV29-1 | CSVEEGTVGLFF
TRBJ2-1 | TRBV10-2 | CASRSPSYNEQFF
TRBJ2-3 | TRBV7-2 | CASSLGIAGYTQYF
TRBJ2-3 | TRBV7-9 | CASSLVGAVDTQYF
TRBJ2-7 | TRBV9 | CASTPGLAGYEQYF
TRBJ2-5 | TRBV20-1 | CSANIGTSVQETQYF
TRBJ2-7 | TRBV20-1 | CSARAPGTSGYEQYF
TRBJ1-6 | TRBV12-3/TRBV12-4 | CASSPTRTGNNSPLHF
TRBJ2-3 | TRBV12-3/TRBV12-4 | CASSTGTADTQYF
TRBJ2-2 | TRBV6-1 | CASSDGPSTGELFF
TRBJ1-1 | TRBV20-1 | CSARGGRSHTEAFF
TRBJ2-1 | TRBV5-1 | CASSLGTVGYNEQFF
TRBJ2-3 | TRBV28 | CASTPSTDTQYF
TRBJ2-3 | TRBV15 | CATSRDGGQDTQYF
TRBJ2-7 | TRBV9 | CASSGTGPSYEQYF
TRBJ1-2 | TRBV2 | CASKPYGVLGYGYTF
TRBJ2-7 | TRBV4-1 | CASSQAQIRSYEQYF
TRBJ1-3 | TRBV4-1 | CASSQGGPFSGNTIYF
TRBJ1-5 | TRBV20-1 | CSARDLQGWGQPQHF
TRBJ2-1 | TRBV6-4 | CASSQGSYNEQFF